These 15 T cell receptor beta chains were all obtained from the same sample, sequenced in a study of Ad26.COV2.S vaccination and SARS-CoV-2 variants. The protocol was immunoSEQ multiplex PCR, while the TCRdb copy is restricted to in-frame clones and leaves out a portion. The data contain about 350,000 clones, 88% of them seen just once; the ten biggest clones take up around 6.4%. The treatment here: roughly 19 received Ad26.COV2.S at low or high dose, single or two shots; roughly 5 received placebo; per-sample allocation not given. The study sampled participants on day 63 after the first vaccine or placebo injection. This material consisted of peripheral blood, taken in a trial of Ad26.COV2.S vaccine versus placebo. These receptors were collected from a person aged 18-65 years who received the Ad26.COV2.S COVID-19 vaccine or a placebo.

The rearrangement links TRBV11-2 to TRBJ2-1; D may match TRBD1 or TRBD2 (6 bases each). The ends were cut back, 5 bases at V and 3 bases at J, with 17 bases in the middle. There are 16 residues in the CDR3. Germline V gene lookup returns CDR1 SGHAT and CDR2 FQNNGV. The CDR3 DNA follows: TGTGCCAGCAGCACAGGGACTTTAGGTGGCTACAATGAGCAGTTCTTC. Translating it yields CASSTGTLGGYNEQFF.

V and J are TRBV19 and TRBJ1-1, with D uncertain. V was trimmed by 4 bases and J by 0 bases, leaving 6 bases between them. This CDR3 has 13 amino acids. Germline V gives CDR1 LNHDA, CDR2 SQIVND (reference sequence). The CDR3 DNA follows: TGTGCCAGTAGTAAACAAATGAACACTGAAGCTTTCTTT. It specifies CASSKQMNTEAFF.

The V and J genes are TRBV28 and TRBJ2-5; D is perhaps TRBD1 (6 bases). Per the germline V gene, CDR1 is MDHEN and CDR2 is SYDVKM. V was trimmed by 6 bases and J by 2 bases, leaving 13 bases between them. The CDR3 totals 14 residues. This chain's CDR3 is CASSSTGLQETQYF. The CDR3 bases are TGTGCCAGCAGCTCCACAGGGTTGCAAGAGACCCAGTACTTC.

This clone was observed a handful of times. V gene TRBV23-1 combines with J gene TRBJ1-2; TRBD1 is a possible D gene (5 bases). TRBV23-1 is noted as an ORF with a role that remains uncertain. The germline V and J ends were trimmed by 0 bases and 4 bases, with 12 bases remaining between them. The CDR3 is 15 amino acids. The CDR3 sequence is CASSQSGTELYGYTF. CDR3 in DNA: TGCGCCAGCAGTCAATCGGGGACGGAACTCTATGGCTACACCTTC.

The chain links TRBV29-1 to TRBJ1-1; maybe TRBD1 (5 bases). The CDR3 is 12 residues long. With 8 bases removed from V and 4 bases from J, the gap between germline ends came to 14 bases. Germline CDR1 SQVTM, CDR2 ANQGSEA. The CDR3, as DNA: TGCAGCACCCTCCGCCAGGGCACTGAAGCTTTCTTT. Translating it yields CSTLRQGTEAFF.

The V and J genes are TRBV5-1 and TRBJ1-1; D might be TRBD1 (5 bases). Germline-derived CDR1 and CDR2 are SGHRS and YFSETQ. The germline V and J ends were trimmed by 4 bases and 0 bases, with 10 bases remaining between them. The CDR3 sequence is 14 residues long. The CDR3: CASSETDMNTEAFF. DNA for the CDR3: TGCGCCAGCAGCGAGACAGACATGAACACTGAAGCTTTCTTT.

The chain has TRBV7-2 and TRBJ1-5; 7 bases map to TRBD1. The J segment lost 6 bases and the V segment lost 4 bases, leaving 12 bases of the junction unmatched. Germline V lookup: CDR1 SGHTA, CDR2 FQGNSA. The CDR3 sequence is 16 residues long. CDR3 region: CASSSRQGGISQPQHF. The CDR3 DNA reads TGTGCCAGCAGCTCCAGACAGGGAGGAATCAGTCAGCCCCAGCATTTT.

The chain couples TRBV6-2 or TRBV6-3 to TRBJ2-5, with 9 bases lining up with TRBD1. CDR3 length equals 16 residues. The germline gives CDR1 MNHEY, CDR2 SVGEGT. The V and J ends lost 7 bases and 5 bases, in that order; junction bases with no gene match: 14. The CDR3 bases are TGTGCCAGCAACCCGGGACAGGGACGGGGGGTGGAGACCCAGTACTTC. It translates to CASNPGQGRGVETQYF.

The V gene is TRBV7-2, the J gene TRBJ1-3; weak D call: TRBD1 (5 bases). The CDR3 consists of 15 residues. Germline CDR1 is SGHTA and CDR2 is FQGNSA. The germline V and J ends were trimmed by 7 bases and 0 bases, with 13 bases remaining between them. The CDR3: CASTLGGTSGNTIYF. The CDR3 DNA follows: TGTGCCAGCACCTTGGGGGGGACCTCTGGAAACACCATATATTTT.

The chain is built from TRBV23-1 and TRBJ1-2; D is uncertain. TRBV23-1 is an open reading frame whose function is uncertain. The CDR3 extends over 12 amino acids. Trimming cost V 2 bases and J 8 bases, with 9 bases left between them. The CDR3 DNA is TGCGCCAGCAGTCAACCTAGAGGGGGCTACACCTTC. It is translated as CASSQPRGGYTF.

This clone was detected once. The gene calls are TRBV19 and TRBJ2-7; D perhaps matches TRBD1 (6 bases). The CDR3 spans 15 residues. The germline gives CDR1 LNHDA, CDR2 SQIVND (reference sequence). V lost 1 base and J lost 2, with 12 bases in between. The CDR3 sequence is CASSIVDRPTYEQYF. The CDR3 DNA reads TGTGCCAGTAGTATAGTAGACAGGCCGACCTACGAGCAGTACTTC.

The genes are TRBV7-9 and TRBJ2-2; tentatively, D is TRBD2 (5 bases). Germline V gene sequence: CDR1 SEHNR, CDR2 FQNEAQ (reference sequence). Trimming left V 4 bases short and J 7 bases short, with 13 bases between. The CDR3 is 14 amino acids. The CDR3 here is CASSSGIGSGELFF. The CDR3 nucleotides read TGTGCCAGCAGCTCGGGGATAGGGAGCGGGGAGCTGTTTTTT.

The chain recombines TRBV19 with TRBJ1-5; 7 nucleotides match TRBD1. Losses at the gene ends were 0 bases for V and 5 bases for J; bases not matched to a gene: 1. Germline CDR1 reads LNHDA; CDR2 reads SQIVND (reference sequence). The CDR3 spans 14 residues. The chain's CDR3 is CASSIETGYQPQHF. The CDR3 nucleotides are TGTGCCAGTAGTATAGAGACAGGGTATCAGCCCCAGCATTTT.

The sample holds one count of this clone. The chain joins TRBV6-6 to TRBJ1-1; 7 nucleotides line up with TRBD1. With 3 bases clipped from V and 2 bases from J, the junction kept 3 bases outside the gene matches. Per the germline V gene, CDR1 is MNHNY and CDR2 is SVGAGI (reference sequence). The CDR3 loop spans 14 amino acids. Here the CDR3 DNA reads TGTGCCAGCAGTTATCAGGGGGGAAACACTGAAGCTTTCTTT. Translating gives CASSYQGGNTEAFF.

This sequence joins TRBV7-2 and TRBJ2-1, with TRBD2 matching over 10 bases. Per germline, CDR1 SGHTA and CDR2 FQGNSA. The CDR3 covers 16 residues. The trim removed 2 bases at V and 8 bases at J, leaving 9 bases unmatched. The CDR3 sequence is CASSLSWSGRGDEQFF. CDR3 DNA sequence: TGTGCCAGCAGCTTAAGTTGGAGCGGGAGGGGCGATGAGCAGTTCTTC.